This is a list of T cell receptor beta chains from one sample in a study of cytomegalovirus exposure and HLA in healthy donors. Produced via immunoSEQ multiplex PCR; TCRdb's table is partial and in-frame only. The table has 100,000 to 150,000 clones, 70% to 90% seen once. Sequences were obtained from PBMCs. These TCRs come from a boy between 10 and 17 years old in good health and CMV-seronegative. CDR3s include the opening cysteine and the closing phenylalanine or tryptophan.

v_gene: TRBV4-1; CDR3aa: CASSQQKNTEAFF
v_gene: TRBV4-3; CDR3aa: CASSQDSTGGTEAFF
v_gene: TRBV2; CDR3aa: CASSEDRGQPQHF
v_gene: TRBV19; CDR3aa: CASSMRREATEAFF
v_gene: TRBV6-6; CDR3aa: CASSPRTGEGYTF
v_gene: TRBV18; CDR3aa: CASSPWDLGTNTEAFF
v_gene: TRBV5-1; CDR3aa: CASSLAGQGAGNEQFF
v_gene: TRBV9; CDR3aa: CASTSLSTVMNTEAFF
v_gene: TRBV7-2; CDR3aa: CATVRPLAGGTYEQYF
v_gene: TRBV7-2; CDR3aa: CASSAGGGMAGANVLTF
v_gene: TRBV6-1; CDR3aa: CASSHTDTQYF
v_gene: TRBV5-8; CDR3aa: CASSLDRAVAFF
v_gene: TRBV10-3; CDR3aa: CANAGTSTDTQYF
v_gene: TRBV11-2; CDR3aa: CASSLGTGVETEAFF
v_gene: TRBV5-4; CDR3aa: CASSLLGSYEQYF
v_gene: TRBV5-6; CDR3aa: CASSMGQESFSGANVLTF
v_gene: TRBV10-3; CDR3aa: CAISPGVPNNEQFF
v_gene: TRBV10-2; CDR3aa: CASSESFSGVNTGELFF
v_gene: TRBV11-3; CDR3aa: CASSLAGSNTGELFF
v_gene: TRBV7-9; CDR3aa: CASSRQGTEAFF
v_gene: TRBV9; CDR3aa: CAPRGGVFF
v_gene: TRBV4-3; CDR3aa: CASSRAAGSSSYEQYF
v_gene: TRBV6-5; CDR3aa: CASSDGTGGNTEAFF
v_gene: TRBV7-6; CDR3aa: CASSSEGAAPTQYF
v_gene: TRBV29-1; CDR3aa: CSAWTGGSGNTIYF
v_gene: TRBV11-2; CDR3aa: CASSLRGTGINYGYTF
v_gene: TRBV29-1; CDR3aa: CSVEDQVRRNYGYTF
v_gene: TRBV7-9; CDR3aa: CASSPTGTARPDTQYF
v_gene: TRBV19; CDR3aa: CASGGAHEQFF
v_gene: TRBV5-4; CDR3aa: CASSLGQGNYEQYF
v_gene: TRBV5-1; CDR3aa: CASSLGAYEQYF
v_gene: TRBV5-1; CDR3aa: CASSLGQAGEKLFF
v_gene: TRBV30; CDR3aa: CAWRAGATGELFF
v_gene: TRBV7-9; CDR3aa: CASSLTSGNDNEQFF
v_gene: TRBV5-1; CDR3aa: CASSLEVLPSGELFF
v_gene: TRBV23-1; CDR3aa: CASSKWTGIGTDTQYF
v_gene: TRBV6-6; CDR3aa: CASRKARITGELFF
v_gene: TRBV7-2; CDR3aa: CASSLSAGGHEQYF
v_gene: TRBV7-3; CDR3aa: CASSRGWTEDTEAFF
v_gene: TRBV7-2; CDR3aa: CASSFGGLSEAFF
v_gene: TRBV9; CDR3aa: CASGGSSYNEQFF
v_gene: TRBV5-6; CDR3aa: CASSLGQSFNQPQHF
v_gene: TRBV10-3; CDR3aa: CAISESMGASTDTQYF
v_gene: TRBV6-6; CDR3aa: CASSPGQGRSNQPQHF
v_gene: TRBV7-3; CDR3aa: CASSLSSGTDTQYF
v_gene: TRBV29-1; CDR3aa: CSTSFVATDTQYF
v_gene: TRBV7-3; CDR3aa: CASSRQAGQGYNEQFF
v_gene: TRBV6-1; CDR3aa: CASTSSYEQYF
v_gene: TRBV7-9; CDR3aa: CASTAGGNYMGEQFF
v_gene: TRBV19; CDR3aa: CASSIFGTSGRAPEQFF
v_gene: TRBV6-5; CDR3aa: CASSYSRTGPTEAFF
v_gene: TRBV30; CDR3aa: CAWTAGAGRSYEQYF
v_gene: TRBV7-2; CDR3aa: CASSLTPGETQYF